The 22 T cell receptor beta chains below were found in one sample sequenced in a study of blood T cell repertoires in COVID-19 (dated by TCRdb to the early 2020s). The library relied on the immunoSEQ multiplex PCR assay. As stored in TCRdb, this immuneACCESS dataset retains in-frame rearrangements with V and J assigned. A fraction of the clones does not appear; measured against another copy, unresolved V genes explain less than half of the discrepancy, and the remainder lacks a known reason. This sample has tens of thousands of clones in its table, and 85% of those were observed once. The top ten hold 13% to 15% of the sample. Sequenced material: peripheral blood. Receptor source: a human donor with acute or convalescent COVID-19. The donor label of this sample is uncertain.

V is TRBV5-1 and J is TRBJ2-7; 7 bases match TRBD1. V lost 0 bases, J lost 3 bases, and 3 bases stayed unmatched. Germline V gene sequence: CDR1 SGHRS, CDR2 YFSETQ. The CDR3 extends over 14 amino acids. The CDR3 nucleotides read TGCGCCAGCAGCTTGGACAGGGGAATCTACGAGCAGTACTTC. Its translation is CASSLDRGIYEQYF.

The chain links TRBV7-2 to TRBJ1-1; TRBD1 matches at 9 bases. Losses at the gene ends were 4 bases for V and 1 base for J; bases not matched to a gene: 1. The CDR3 totals 14 residues. Germline loops: CDR1 SGHTA, CDR2 FQGNSA. CDR3 sequence (DNA): TGTGCCAGCAGCTCACAGGGGGCGAACACTGAAGCTTTCTTT. Translated: CASSSQGANTEAFF.

The CDR3 DNA reads TGTGCCAGCTCACCAAGTGCAGGGGTATCTGGATACAATGAGCAGTTCTTC. As protein: CASSPSAGVSGYNEQFF. The chain uses TRBV18 and TRBJ2-1; possibly TRBD1 for D (6 bases). V dropped 2 bases and J dropped 4 bases, with 18 bases sitting between them. Germline lookup yields CDR1 KGHSH and CDR2 LQKENI. This CDR3 spans 17 amino acids.

This clone was recorded a few times. This chain uses TRBV7-3 with TRBJ2-7, with 7 bases that match TRBD2. Unmatched junction bases numbered 10, after V lost 5 bases and J lost 6 bases. Germline V gives CDR1 SGHTA, CDR2 FQGTGA. The CDR3 totals 14 residues. The chain's CDR3 is CASSPTGGTGEQYF. In DNA form, the CDR3 reads TGTGCCAGCAGCCCTACGGGGGGAACAGGCGAGCAGTACTTC.

The genes are TRBV9 and TRBJ2-5; 15 bases are shared with TRBD2. The CDR3 totals 17 residues. Germline V gives CDR1 SGDLS, CDR2 YYNGEE. Losses at the gene ends were 4 bases for V and 2 bases for J; bases not matched to a gene: 6. The CDR3 is CASSLGLAGGEQETQYF. As DNA, the CDR3 is TGTGCCAGCAGCCTTGGACTAGCGGGAGGGGAGCAAGAGACCCAGTACTTC.

J is TRBJ2-7 and V is TRBV10-3; D might be TRBD1 (6 bases). CDR1 and CDR2 (germline): ENHRY, SYGVKD. V shed 10 bases and J shed 3 bases, with 13 bases lying between them. The CDR3 is 12 residues long. CDR3 sequence: CATRTDNYEQYF. The CDR3 coding sequence is TGTGCCACTAGGACAGACAACTACGAGCAGTACTTC.

The chain links TRBV19 to TRBJ2-7; unclear D gene. Germline-derived CDR1 and CDR2 are LNHDA and SQIVND (reference sequence). The CDR3 sequence is 14 residues long. Trimming pared 10 bases from V and 2 bases from J, leaving 18 bases between. The CDR3 here is CATPPSFTTYEQYF. The CDR3 nucleotides are TGTGCCACCCCGCCGTCCTTCACTACCTACGAGCAGTACTTC.

J is TRBJ1-5 and V is TRBV6-1, with a weak D call TRBD1 (6 bases). The CDR3 spans 15 residues. Germline V CDR1 and CDR2: MNHNS, SASEGT. V lost 1 base and J 3 bases, leaving 10 bases between the germline ends. The CDR3 sequence is CASSEGTANNQPQHF. As DNA, the CDR3 is TGTGCCAGCAGTGAAGGGACAGCCAACAATCAGCCCCAGCATTTT.

This chain links TRBV10-2 with TRBJ2-1, with 11 bases identical to TRBD2. Germline V CDR1 and CDR2: WSHSY, SAAADI. The CDR3 runs to 13 residues. The V segment lost 6 bases and the J segment 8 bases; nucleotides outside the gene matches: 3. CDR3 residues: CASSTSGGYEQFF. The CDR3 region has the DNA TGCGCCAGCAGCACTAGCGGGGGTTATGAGCAGTTCTTC.

With regard to this clone: The identical CDR3 is also encoded by other nucleotide sequences in the sample. The chain combines TRBV7-9 with TRBJ1-1; possible D gene TRBD1, 5 bases. This CDR3 is built from 13 residues. Trimming stripped 4 bases from V and 2 bases from J, with 8 bases between. CDR1 SEHNR and CDR2 FQNEAQ come from the germline V gene (reference sequence). CDR3 protein: CASSSQGNTEAFF. The CDR3 bases are TGTGCCAGCAGCTCCCAGGGAAACACTGAAGCTTTCTTT. The full variable domain, in which reference TRBV7-9 and TRBJ1-1 provide the parts outside the CDR3, is DTGVSQNPRHKITKRGQNVTFRCDPISEHNRLYWYRQTLGQGPEFLTYFQNEAQLEKSRLLSDRFSAERPKGSFSTLEIQRTEQGDSAMYLCASSSQGNTEAFFGQGTRLTVV.

The genes are TRBV7-9 and TRBJ1-2; D is possibly TRBD1 (5 bases). The CDR3 is made up of 12 amino acids. CDR1 and CDR2 (germline): SEHNR, FQNEAQ (reference sequence). With 5 bases removed from V and 9 bases from J, the gap between germline ends came to 13 bases. As DNA, the CDR3 is TGTGCCAGCAGCCTATCTCAGGGTAGCTACACCTTC. It yields the protein CASSLSQGSYTF.

The rearrangement links TRBV11-2 to TRBJ2-5; 14 bases map to TRBD2. The ends lost 5 bases at V and 5 bases at J; junction bases unmatched: 7. This CDR3 spans 16 amino acids. CDR1 and CDR2 (germline): SGHAT, FQNNGV. CDR3 sequence (DNA): TGTGCCAGCAGCCTGGGACTAGCGGGGGCGGGCGAGACCCAGTACTTC. Translation: CASSLGLAGAGETQYF.

The chain employs TRBV7-2 and TRBJ1-1; no firm D call. The germline CDR1 and CDR2 sequences are SGHTA and FQGNSA. The V and J ends lost 2 bases and 4 bases respectively, with 20 bases between them. The CDR3 is made up of 17 amino acids. The CDR3 loop is CASSLSLVPDLPTEAFF. In DNA, the CDR3 is TGTGCCAGCAGCTTAAGCCTAGTACCCGACCTCCCCACTGAAGCTTTCTTT.

The chain combines TRBV28 with TRBJ2-2; 8 bases agree with TRBD1. This CDR3 is built from 15 residues. V shed 6 bases, J shed 4 bases, and the junction held 7 bases outside the gene matches. In germline, CDR1 is MDHEN, CDR2 SYDVKM. CDR3 residues: CASRTDRASTGELFF. For the CDR3, the DNA is TGTGCCAGCAGGACGGACAGGGCGAGCACCGGGGAGCTGTTTTTT.

The chain links TRBV5-6 to TRBJ2-3, with 13 bases lining up with TRBD2. There are 15 residues in the CDR3. CDR1 and CDR2 (germline): SGHDT, YYEEEE. After removal of 5 bases from V and 5 bases from J, the junction contained 5 bases not matched to a gene. This CDR3 is CASSGLAGVGDTQYF. CDR3 nucleotide sequence: TGTGCCAGCAGTGGACTAGCGGGAGTTGGAGATACGCAGTATTTT.

This chain links TRBV24-1 with TRBJ1-4; TRBD1 matches 7 bases. V was pared by 4 bases and J by 7 bases, with 5 bases of the junction left unmatched. This CDR3 has 14 residues. Per germline, CDR1 KGHDR and CDR2 SFDVKD. The CDR3 reads CATSETGSGEKLFF. In DNA, the CDR3 is TGTGCCACCAGTGAGACAGGGAGTGGTGAAAAACTGTTTTTT.

The chain joins TRBV27 to TRBJ2-7; the match to TRBD2 covers 15 bases. CDR3 size: 18 residues. Trimming took 4 bases from V and 12 from J; bases not matched to a gene: 19. Germline V lookup: CDR1 MNHEY, CDR2 SMNVEV (reference sequence). The CDR3 nucleotides are TGTGCCAGCAGTTCCCCCCTCATCGGACTAGCGGGGGGGCGGGCAACGTACTTC. Translated, it gives CASSSPLIGLAGGRATYF.

This clone is a singleton in its sample. This chain connects TRBV28 to TRBJ1-3; no clear D. The length of the CDR3 is 15 residues. V lost 7 bases and J lost 4, with 17 bases in between. The germline CDR1 and CDR2 sequences are MDHEN and SYDVKM. The CDR3 sequence is CASTRNRGVGNTIYF. In nucleotides, the CDR3 is TGTGCCAGCACCAGGAATCGGGGTGTCGGAAACACCATATATTTT.

The chain is built from TRBV30 and TRBJ1-1; TRBD1 might be the D (6 bases). The ends were cut back, 2 bases at V and 3 bases at J, with 10 bases in the middle. This CDR3 has 13 residues. The germline gives CDR1 GTSNPN, CDR2 SVGIG (reference sequence). In DNA, the CDR3 is TGTGCCTGGAGTTTGAAGGGGGACACTGAAGCTTTCTTT. Its protein is CAWSLKGDTEAFF. The whole variable domain, filled in from reference TRBV30 and TRBJ1-1, reads SQTIHQWPATLVQPVGSPLSLECTVEGTSNPNLYWYRQAAGRGLQLLFYSVGIGQISSEVPQNLSASRPQDRQFILSSKKLLLSDSGFYLCAWSLKGDTEAFFGQGTRLTVV.

J is TRBJ2-7 and V is TRBV14, with D perhaps TRBD2 (6 bases). V shed 0 bases and J shed 2 bases, with 8 bases lying between them. Per germline, CDR1 SGHDN and CDR2 FVKESK. The length of the CDR3 is 14 residues. CDR3: CASSQELAAYEQYF. CDR3 in DNA: TGTGCCAGCAGCCAAGAATTAGCGGCCTACGAGCAGTACTTC.

This clone was observed a single time. The genes are TRBV4-3 and TRBJ2-6, with 7 bases lining up with TRBD1. From germline, CDR1 is LGHNA and CDR2 YSLEER. This CDR3 spans 18 amino acids. J was trimmed by 0 bases and V by 4 bases; bases with no gene match: 9. The CDR3 is CASSPVGQLISGANVLTF. The CDR3 DNA reads TGCGCCAGCAGCCCCGTGGGACAGCTAATCTCTGGGGCCAACGTCCTGACTTTC.

This clone was detected only a few times. DNA of the CDR3: TGTGCCAGCAGCTTCCTAGCGGGGGAGTTCACAGATACGCAGTATTTT. This codes for CASSFLAGEFTDTQYF. V is TRBV7-6 and J is TRBJ2-3; TRBD2 matches at 10 bases. Trimming removed 3 bases from V and 2 bases from J; junction bases left unmatched: 5. Per the germline V gene, CDR1 is SGHVS and CDR2 is FNYEAQ. The CDR3 is 16 amino acids.